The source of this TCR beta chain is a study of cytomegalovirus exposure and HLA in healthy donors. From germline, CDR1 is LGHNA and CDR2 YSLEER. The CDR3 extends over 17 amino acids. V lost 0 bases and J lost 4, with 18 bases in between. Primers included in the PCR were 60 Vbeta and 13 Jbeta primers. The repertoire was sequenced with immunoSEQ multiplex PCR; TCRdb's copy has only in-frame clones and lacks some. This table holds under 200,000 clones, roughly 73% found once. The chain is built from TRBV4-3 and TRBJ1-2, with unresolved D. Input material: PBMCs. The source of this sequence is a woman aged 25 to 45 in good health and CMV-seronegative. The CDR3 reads CASSQDARGPGGYGYTF. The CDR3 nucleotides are TGCGCCAGCAGCCAAGATGCGAGAGGCCCGGGAGGCTATGGCTACACCTTC.